This TCR beta chain was sequenced during a study of T-cell memory formation after mild COVID-19. At the level of the study: For the most part, TCR clusters were specific to one donor.

Details on this clonotype: Antigen unknown.

The V segment lost 3 bases and the J segment 8 bases; nucleotides outside the gene matches: 7. CDR1 is SGHRS and CDR2 is YFSETQ in the germline V gene. The CDR3 length is 13 residues. Study results and limitations: Clones contracting across day 15 to 85 had a balanced CD4/CD8 profile; later expanding clones leaned CD4+. Pre-infection memory contained some responding clones, which suggested that cross-reactive memory had joined.

TCRdb re-called the 5' RACE reads with MiXCR, one entry per CDR3 protein. This table holds around 410,000 distinct CDR3 sequences, around a quarter found once. The sample taken for sequencing was PBMCs or a T cell subset sorted from them (not recorded which). This sequence joins TRBV5-1 and TRBJ1-2, with 7 bases lining up with TRBD1. This TCR was recovered from an adult woman who had mild COVID-19 (a few samples of this study predate the infection). Cell type and time point are not known. CDR3 protein: CASSSQGEGGYTF. CDR3 bases: TGCGCCAGCAGCTCTCAGGGGGAGGGAGGCTACACCTTC.